This T cell receptor (beta chain) came from a study of beta chain features in type 1 diabetes. This clone was observed a handful of times. Looked up from germline, CDR1 is SGHVS and CDR2 is FNYEAQ. The CDR3 totals 14 residues. V dropped 5 bases and J dropped 4 bases, with 14 bases sitting between them. Reverse transcribing all isolated RNA meant expressed TCRB transcripts were sequenced. Data came from immunoSEQ multiplex PCR; TCRdb stores just in-frame clones and leaves some out. The table lists approximately 470,000 clones, approximately 31% of them singletons. Cells sorted by CD45RO/CCR7/CD25/CD127/CD95/CD27 comprised CD4+ naive, central memory, regulatory and stem cell-like memory cells.

The rearrangement uses TRBV7-6 and TRBJ2-5, with a possible D match to TRBD1 (6 bases). Sequencing was done on a sample of naive CD4+ T cells from blood. This clonotype originated in a man between 18 and 35 years old in good health. CDR3 protein: CASSDGTPRETQYF. The CDR3 DNA reads TGTGCCAGCAGCGACGGGACACCCCGAGAGACCCAGTACTTC. The full variable domain, rest sourced from reference TRBV7-6 and TRBJ2-5, is GAGVSQSPRYKVTKRGQDVALRCDPISGHVSLYWYRQALGQGPEFLTYFNYEAQQDKSGLPNDRFSAERPEGSISTLTIQRTEQRDSAMYRCASSDGTPRETQYFGPGTRLLVL.